Listed below are T cell receptor beta chains from one sample, sequenced in a study of T cell repertoires in cytomegalovirus infection. Which antigens these TCRs recognize remains unknown. TCRdb re-called the reads through MiXCR, storing one row per CDR3 protein. The sample includes approximately 280,000 distinct CDR3 sequences, roughly 21% seen only once; the top ten take approximately 19%. The sequencing used cultured PBMCs, collected from culture after CMV antigen stimulation. All receptors come from a human donor in good health (CMV status not recorded). Some clones in this sample may be carry-over from other donors' samples. Each CDR3 is given with its conserved first and last residue. D genes are given only for firm matches. Only part of the rows carry a size: once, few, many, or a class if the clone is expanded.

abundance: few; v_gene: TRBV4-3; j_gene: TRBJ1-1; d_gene: NA; CDR3aa: CASSQDGPNTEAFF; CDR3nt: TGCGCCAGCAGCCAAGATGGCCCTAACACTGAAGCTTTCTTT
abundance: many; v_gene: TRBV7-2; j_gene: TRBJ2-3; d_gene: TRBD2; CDR3aa: CASSPRLAGSTDTQYF; CDR3nt: TGTGCCAGCAGCCCGAGACTAGCGGGATCTACAGATACGCAGTATTTT
abundance: NA; v_gene: TRBV19; j_gene: TRBJ1-1; d_gene: NA; CDR3aa: CASSSPYRGKNTEAFF; CDR3nt: TGTGCCAGTAGTTCCCCTTATAGGGGGAAGAACACTGAAGCTTTCTTT
abundance: few; v_gene: TRBV28; j_gene: TRBJ1-1; d_gene: NA; CDR3aa: CASSFPGALGRTEAFF; CDR3nt: TGTGCCAGCAGTTTCCCGGGGGCGCTCGGTAGAACTGAAGCTTTCTTT
abundance: few; v_gene: TRBV27; j_gene: TRBJ2-3; d_gene: TRBD1; CDR3aa: CASSVLGTGPDTQYF; CDR3nt: TGTGCCAGCAGTGTCCTGGGGACAGGTCCAGATACGCAGTATTTT
abundance: NA; v_gene: TRBV6-1; j_gene: TRBJ1-6; d_gene: NA; CDR3aa: CASRGGGNNSPLHF; CDR3nt: TGTGCCAGCCGGGGAGGAGGGAATAATTCACCCCTCCACTTT
abundance: NA; v_gene: TRBV6-2/TRBV6-3; j_gene: TRBJ2-1; d_gene: TRBD2; CDR3aa: CASSNRGRAVYNEQFF; CDR3nt: TGTGCCAGCAGTAACCGCGGGAGGGCCGTCTACAATGAGCAGTTCTTC
abundance: many; v_gene: TRBV6-6; j_gene: TRBJ1-1; d_gene: NA; CDR3aa: CASSATENTEAFF; CDR3nt: TGTGCCAGCAGCGCGACAGAGAACACTGAAGCTTTCTTT
abundance: few; v_gene: TRBV5-3; j_gene: TRBJ2-7; d_gene: NA; CDR3aa: CASSARGSYEQYF; CDR3nt: TGTGCCAGCAGCGCTCGGGGGTCCTACGAGCAGTACTTC
abundance: few; v_gene: TRBV24-1; j_gene: TRBJ2-1; d_gene: NA; CDR3aa: CATSLSNTKTQFF; CDR3nt: TGTGCCACCTCCCTCAGCAACACCAAAACGCAGTTCTTC
abundance: many; v_gene: TRBV7-2; j_gene: TRBJ1-6; d_gene: TRBD1; CDR3aa: CASSGGAGGFSPLHF; CDR3nt: TGTGCCAGCAGCGGGGGGGCAGGGGGTTTTTCACCCCTCCACTTT
abundance: few; v_gene: TRBV6-2/TRBV6-3; j_gene: TRBJ2-3; d_gene: TRBD2; CDR3aa: CASSDPGTSGRADTQYF; CDR3nt: TGTGCCAGCAGCGACCCCGGGACTAGCGGGCGGGCAGATACGCAGTATTTT
abundance: many; v_gene: TRBV7-9; j_gene: TRBJ2-7; d_gene: TRBD2; CDR3aa: CASSLQLAGVGSYEQYF; CDR3nt: TGTGCCAGCAGCTTACAACTAGCGGGAGTTGGGTCCTACGAGCAGTACTTC
abundance: many; v_gene: TRBV7-7; j_gene: TRBJ2-5; d_gene: NA; CDR3aa: CASSLDSGNQETQYF; CDR3nt: TGTGCTAGCAGCTTAGACAGCGGTAACCAAGAGACCCAGTACTTC
abundance: few; v_gene: TRBV4-1; j_gene: TRBJ2-1; d_gene: NA; CDR3aa: CASSLRYDEQFF; CDR3nt: TGCGCCAGCAGCCTTCGTTACGATGAGCAGTTCTTC
abundance: NA; v_gene: TRBV27; j_gene: TRBJ1-3; d_gene: TRBD1; CDR3aa: CASSPGTARGNTIYF; CDR3nt: TGTGCCAGCAGTCCGGGGACAGCTCGTGGAAACACCATATATTTT
abundance: many; v_gene: TRBV7-2; j_gene: TRBJ2-2; d_gene: NA; CDR3aa: CASSLGQAGGELFF; CDR3nt: TGTGCCAGCAGCTTAGGGCAGGCGGGCGGGGAGCTGTTTTTT
abundance: NA; v_gene: TRBV5-5; j_gene: TRBJ1-5; d_gene: NA; CDR3aa: CASRLPGVNQPQHF; CDR3nt: TGTGCCAGCAGGCTCCCAGGGGTAAATCAGCCCCAGCATTTT
abundance: NA; v_gene: TRBV6-5; j_gene: TRBJ2-5; d_gene: TRBD1; CDR3aa: CASSYTFGQGSETQYF; CDR3nt: TGTGCCAGCAGTTACACTTTTGGACAGGGGTCGGAGACCCAGTACTTC
abundance: NA; v_gene: TRBV6-5; j_gene: TRBJ2-3; d_gene: NA; CDR3aa: CASSYSDGDPTDTQYF; CDR3nt: TGTGCCAGCAGTTATTCCGACGGAGACCCCACAGATACGCAGTATTTT
abundance: NA; v_gene: TRBV7-9; j_gene: TRBJ2-3; d_gene: TRBD2; CDR3aa: CASSRPSGSGDTQYF; CDR3nt: TGTGCCAGCAGCCGCCCTAGCGGGAGTGGAGATACGCAGTATTTT
abundance: many; v_gene: TRBV7-2; j_gene: TRBJ1-6; d_gene: TRBD1; CDR3aa: CASSVDRGSPLHF; CDR3nt: TGTGCCAGCAGCGTCGACAGGGGATCACCCCTCCACTTT
abundance: NA; v_gene: TRBV5-4; j_gene: TRBJ2-7; d_gene: NA; CDR3aa: CASSGTRSYEQYF; CDR3nt: TGTGCCAGCAGCGGGACCCGTTCCTACGAGCAGTACTTC
abundance: NA; v_gene: TRBV18; j_gene: TRBJ2-2; d_gene: NA; CDR3aa: CASSRAGTLNTGELFF; CDR3nt: TGTGCCAGCTCACGCGCCGGGACATTGAACACCGGGGAGCTGTTTTTT
abundance: NA; v_gene: TRBV7-9; j_gene: TRBJ2-1; d_gene: TRBD2; CDR3aa: CASRPSGRLNEQFF; CDR3nt: TGTGCCAGCAGACCTAGCGGGAGACTCAATGAGCAGTTCTTC
abundance: NA; v_gene: TRBV4-2; j_gene: TRBJ2-2; d_gene: NA; CDR3aa: CASTRFLGTGELFF; CDR3nt: TGTGCCAGCACCCGGTTTCTGGGTACCGGGGAGCTGTTTTTT
abundance: many; v_gene: TRBV7-2; j_gene: TRBJ2-3; d_gene: TRBD2; CDR3aa: CASSLVTPGTSGTDTQYF; CDR3nt: TGTGCCAGCAGCTTAGTTACCCCCGGGACTAGCGGCACAGATACGCAGTATTTT
abundance: NA; v_gene: TRBV27; j_gene: TRBJ1-5; d_gene: NA; CDR3aa: CASSFRGGRYSNQPQHF; CDR3nt: TGTGCCAGCAGTTTTAGAGGCGGACGATATAGCAATCAGCCCCAGCATTTT
abundance: NA; v_gene: TRBV4-3; j_gene: TRBJ2-5; d_gene: NA; CDR3aa: CASSQDGAGGTQYF; CDR3nt: TGCGCCAGCAGCCAAGATGGGGCCGGGGGGACCCAGTACTTC
abundance: NA; v_gene: TRBV28; j_gene: TRBJ2-2; d_gene: NA; CDR3aa: CASSFLGRSTGELFF; CDR3nt: TGTGCCAGCAGTTTTTTGGGGAGGTCCACCGGGGAGCTGTTTTTT
abundance: NA; v_gene: TRBV14; j_gene: TRBJ2-1; d_gene: TRBD2; CDR3aa: CASSHYGRAIDEQFF; CDR3nt: TGTGCCAGCAGCCACTACGGGAGGGCCATCGATGAGCAGTTCTTC
abundance: few; v_gene: TRBV6-2/TRBV6-3; j_gene: TRBJ2-2; d_gene: TRBD1; CDR3aa: CASSYLDRGRLFF; CDR3nt: TGTGCCAGCAGTTACTTAGACAGGGGGCGACTGTTTTTT
abundance: NA; v_gene: TRBV6-2/TRBV6-3; j_gene: TRBJ2-1; d_gene: TRBD2; CDR3aa: CASSYGAGDPYNEQFF; CDR3nt: TGTGCCAGCAGTTATGGGGCGGGAGACCCCTACAATGAGCAGTTCTTC
abundance: NA; v_gene: TRBV2; j_gene: TRBJ1-5; d_gene: NA; CDR3aa: CASSLSLTGPGPQHF; CDR3nt: TGTGCCAGCAGTCTCAGTCTGACGGGGCCGGGGCCCCAGCATTTT
abundance: NA; v_gene: TRBV19; j_gene: TRBJ2-3; d_gene: TRBD1; CDR3aa: CASRDRGGEDTQYF; CDR3nt: TGTGCCAGTAGAGACAGGGGAGGAGAAGATACGCAGTATTTT
abundance: NA; v_gene: TRBV19; j_gene: TRBJ2-3; d_gene: NA; CDR3aa: CASKQDTQYF; CDR3nt: TGTGCCAGTAAACAAGATACGCAGTATTTT
abundance: few; v_gene: TRBV7-2; j_gene: TRBJ1-6; d_gene: NA; CDR3aa: CASSLYSVGNSPLHF; CDR3nt: TGTGCCAGCAGCTTATACAGTGTGGGTAATTCACCCCTCCACTTT
abundance: NA; v_gene: TRBV28; j_gene: TRBJ2-4; d_gene: NA; CDR3aa: CASTGTIGKNIQYF; CDR3nt: TGTGCCAGCACCGGAACCATAGGCAAAAACATTCAGTACTTC
abundance: few; v_gene: TRBV20-1; j_gene: TRBJ2-7; d_gene: TRBD2; CDR3aa: CSAPSSGTTYEQYF; CDR3nt: TGCAGTGCTCCTTCTAGCGGGACGACCTACGAGCAGTACTTC
abundance: NA; v_gene: TRBV10-3; j_gene: TRBJ2-1; d_gene: NA; CDR3aa: CATPMWRPQQFF; CDR3nt: TGTGCCACCCCGATGTGGAGACCTCAGCAGTTCTTC
abundance: few; v_gene: TRBV3-1; j_gene: TRBJ2-7; d_gene: NA; CDR3aa: CASSLIGGALEQYF; CDR3nt: TGTGCCAGCAGCCTAATTGGGGGAGCCCTCGAGCAGTACTTC
abundance: NA; v_gene: TRBV5-1; j_gene: TRBJ2-7; d_gene: NA; CDR3aa: CASSWGLEQYF; CDR3nt: TGCGCCAGCAGTTGGGGGCTCGAGCAGTACTTC
abundance: NA; v_gene: TRBV29-1; j_gene: TRBJ2-3; d_gene: NA; CDR3aa: CSVGGGGASGTDTQYF; CDR3nt: TGCAGCGTTGGAGGTGGAGGGGCTAGCGGCACAGATACGCAGTATTTT
abundance: many; v_gene: TRBV4-1; j_gene: TRBJ2-4; d_gene: NA; CDR3aa: CASSQDLGLAKNIQYF; CDR3nt: TGCGCCAGCAGCCAAGATCTTGGATTAGCCAAAAACATTCAGTACTTC
abundance: few; v_gene: TRBV20-1; j_gene: TRBJ2-1; d_gene: NA; CDR3aa: CSARDTPVYNEQFF; CDR3nt: TGCAGTGCTAGAGATACCCCAGTGTACAATGAGCAGTTCTTC
abundance: few; v_gene: TRBV12-3/TRBV12-4; j_gene: TRBJ1-1; d_gene: NA; CDR3aa: CALSRGSGTEAFF; CDR3nt: TGTGCCCTATCGAGGGGTAGCGGCACTGAAGCTTTCTTT
abundance: NA; v_gene: TRBV27; j_gene: TRBJ1-1; d_gene: TRBD1; CDR3aa: CASGNRGRYTEAFF; CDR3nt: TGTGCCAGCGGCAACAGGGGGCGATACACTGAAGCTTTCTTT
abundance: many; v_gene: TRBV7-2; j_gene: TRBJ1-4; d_gene: NA; CDR3aa: CASSLGLKRVNEKLFF; CDR3nt: TGTGCCAGCAGCTTAGGCCTTAAGCGAGTTAATGAAAAACTGTTTTTT
abundance: NA; v_gene: TRBV2; j_gene: TRBJ1-6; d_gene: NA; CDR3aa: CASSDSSYNSPLHF; CDR3nt: TGTGCCAGCAGTGACTCCAGCTATAATTCACCCCTCCACTTT